Listed here are 22 T cell receptor beta chains from one sample, sequenced in a study of blood T cell repertoires in COVID-19. TCRdb's copy holds only in-frame clones and misses some; the assay was immunoSEQ multiplex PCR. This table has over 45,000 clones, roughly 70% appearing once. Material for sequencing was peripheral blood. The receptors were gathered from a woman aged 50 to 60 with active or convalescent COVID-19.

The genes are TRBV7-9 and TRBJ1-2; D remains ambiguous. The CDR3 length is 12 residues. Trimming cost V 5 bases and J 7 bases, with 11 bases left between them. CDR1 is SEHNR, CDR2 FQNEAQ, per germline (reference sequence). CDR3 loop: CASSPEIGGYTF. CDR3 DNA sequence: TGTGCCAGCAGCCCCGAGATTGGTGGCTACACCTTC.

CDR3 sequence: CASSLGQGNEKLFF. The CDR3 nucleotides read TGTGCCAGCAGCTTGGGGCAGGGTAATGAAAAACTGTTTTTT. V is TRBV5-6 and J is TRBJ1-4, with D maybe TRBD1 (5 bases). The CDR3 sequence is 14 residues long. V gave up 0 bases and J gave up 4 bases, with 7 bases separating them. In germline, CDR1 is SGHDT, CDR2 YYEEEE.

The table lists this clone with a count of one. This chain joins TRBV5-1 and TRBJ1-5; 11 positions match TRBD1. CDR1 and CDR2 from the germline V gene are SGHRS and YFSETQ. This CDR3 contains 18 residues. The V and J ends lost 4 bases and 0 bases, in that order; junction bases with no gene match: 9. CDR3 protein: CASSPGTGGSYSNQPQHF. The CDR3 bases are TGCGCCAGCAGCCCCGGGACAGGGGGTTCTTATAGCAATCAGCCCCAGCATTTT.

This chain uses TRBV20-1 with TRBJ2-5; no clear D gene. The V gene lost 1 base and the J gene lost 5 bases, with 5 bases spanning the gap. The CDR3 runs to 11 residues. CDR1 and CDR2 from the germline V gene are DFQATT and SNEGSKA (reference sequence). This chain's CDR3 is CSARVGETQYF. In DNA form, the CDR3 reads TGCAGTGCTAGAGTCGGGGAGACCCAGTACTTC.

This clone was counted a few times. The rearrangement joins TRBV28 to TRBJ2-3, with TRBD2 as a possible D gene (5 bases). CDR3 length: 15 residues. Germline V CDR1 and CDR2: MDHEN, SYDVKM. V was pared by 5 bases and J by 3 bases, with 15 bases between. CDR3 in amino acids: CASSEIRGNTDTQYF. The CDR3 DNA reads as TGTGCCAGCAGTGAAATAAGAGGGAATACAGATACGCAGTATTTT.

The chain links TRBV19 to TRBJ1-6, with unresolved D. CDR1 and CDR2 (germline): LNHDA, SQIVND (reference sequence). Trimming pared 6 bases from V and 3 bases from J, leaving 15 bases between. This CDR3 has 16 residues. For the CDR3, the DNA is TGTGCCAGTAGAACAGAGTTTCAAAGCTATAATTCACCCCTCCACTTT. Translation: CASRTEFQSYNSPLHF.

The V gene is TRBV4-2, the J gene TRBJ2-3, with 14 bases lining up with TRBD2. The CDR3 runs 23 residues. Germline V lookup: CDR1 LGHNA, CDR2 YNFKEQ. J was trimmed by 1 base and V by 0 bases; bases with no gene match: 18. The chain's CDR3 is CASSQEQPPDPGTSGRGTDTQYF. CDR3 nucleotide sequence: TGTGCCAGCAGCCAAGAACAACCCCCAGACCCCGGGACTAGCGGGAGAGGCACAGATACGCAGTATTTT.

The DNA for the CDR3 is TGCGCCAGCAGCGCCGGGAGCCAGCCCCAGCATTTT. Translating it yields CASSAGSQPQHF. This chain uses TRBV5-1 with TRBJ1-5; D is uncertain. This CDR3 has 12 amino acids. The germline V and J ends were trimmed by 4 bases and 7 bases, with 9 bases remaining between them. Germline V gene sequence: CDR1 SGHRS, CDR2 YFSETQ.

This chain connects TRBV2 to TRBJ2-2; D possibly corresponds to TRBD2 (5 bases). Germline lookup yields CDR1 SNHLY and CDR2 FYNNEI. The V and J ends lost 8 bases and 7 bases respectively, with 17 bases between them. The CDR3 sequence is 14 residues long. The CDR3 DNA reads as TGTGCCAGCGAGCAGGAGAGGGCTGGCGGGGAGCTGTTTTTT. This translates into CASEQERAGGELFF.

This chain connects TRBV27 to TRBJ2-7; weak D call: TRBD2 (6 bases). The CDR3 length is 12 residues. Deletions cut 2 bases from V and 6 bases from J, with 8 bases between. Germline CDR1 and CDR2: MNHEY and SMNVEV (reference sequence). This chain's CDR3 is CASSLLGGEQYF. The CDR3 nucleotides read TGTGCCAGCAGTTTACTGGGGGGCGAGCAGTACTTC.

The chain is built from TRBV28 and TRBJ1-1, with 8 bases fitting TRBD1. The CDR3 totals 14 residues. Trimming took 5 bases from V and 3 from J; bases not matched to a gene: 5. Germline-derived CDR1 and CDR2 are MDHEN and SYDVKM. CDR3 coding DNA: TGTGCCAGCAGTGAGACAGGGGAATACACTGAAGCTTTCTTT. It is translated as CASSETGEYTEAFF.

J is TRBJ2-2 and V is TRBV4-1; D remains ambiguous. There are 18 residues in the CDR3. Trimming stripped 2 bases from V and 4 bases from J, with 20 bases between. CDR1 and CDR2 from the germline V gene are MGHRA and YSYEKL. The CDR3 nucleotides are TGCGCCAGCAGCCAATTTATCTGGCCACCACCGGGCACCGGGGAGCTGTTTTTT. Translating gives CASSQFIWPPPGTGELFF.

The chain is built from TRBV2 and TRBJ2-5, with TRBD1 as a possible D gene (5 bases). V lost 2 bases and J 5 bases, leaving 12 bases between the germline ends. The CDR3 runs to 14 residues. The germline V gene has CDR1 SNHLY and CDR2 FYNNEI. The CDR3 here is CASSELQGSETQYF. The CDR3 coding sequence is TGTGCCAGCAGTGAATTGCAGGGTTCTGAGACCCAGTACTTC.

The chain uses TRBV19 and TRBJ1-6; D ambiguous. V was trimmed by 0 bases and J by 10 bases, leaving 16 bases between them. The CDR3 sequence is 16 residues long. The V gene's germline CDR1 is LNHDA and CDR2 SQIVND (reference sequence). The CDR3 DNA sequence: TGTGCCAGTAGTATAGATCTTGGCGGGATCCAGTCACCCCTCCACTTT. Translated: CASSIDLGGIQSPLHF.

This clone was counted only a few times. This rearrangement joins TRBV3-1 (or the pseudogene TRBV3-2) to TRBJ2-5; D may be TRBD2 (6 bases). This CDR3 is 14 amino acids long. The V gene lost 4 bases and the J gene lost 5 bases, with 14 bases spanning the gap. The germline V gene has CDR1 LGHDT and CDR2 YNNKEL (reference sequence). Written as DNA, the CDR3 is TGTGCCAGCAGCCGTCCCGGGGGACGGGAGACCCAGTACTTC. Translating it yields CASSRPGGRETQYF.

This chain connects TRBV28 to TRBJ2-7; no reliable D call. Deletions cut 1 base from V and 6 bases from J, with 16 bases between. CDR1 and CDR2 (germline): MDHEN, SYDVKM. The CDR3 runs 15 residues. CDR3 in amino acids: CASSLSYLRSGEQYF. The CDR3 nucleotides are TGTGCCAGCAGTTTATCCTATTTGCGCTCGGGCGAGCAGTACTTC. The variable domain in full, with the rest retrieved from reference TRBV28 and TRBJ2-7, is DVKVTQSSRYLVKRTGEKVFLECVQDMDHENMFWYRQDPGLGLRLIYFSYDVKMKEKGDIPEGYSVSREKKERFSLILESASTNQTSMYLCASSLSYLRSGEQYFGPGTRLTVT.

The rearrangement links TRBV24-1 to TRBJ2-3; 12 bases fit TRBD2. Trimming removed 3 bases from V and 4 bases from J; junction bases left unmatched: 4. The germline CDR1 and CDR2 sequences are KGHDR and SFDVKD. CDR3 length: 16 residues. The CDR3 spells CATSDPGTSGSDTQYF. The DNA of the CDR3 is TGTGCCACCAGTGATCCGGGGACTAGCGGGTCAGATACGCAGTATTTT.

This clone was observed a single time. This chain connects TRBV6-2 or TRBV6-3 to TRBJ2-3; D perhaps matches TRBD2 (6 bases). Germline V gene data show CDR1 as MNHEY and CDR2 as SVGEGT. CDR3 size: 13 residues. Deletions cut 5 bases from V and 2 bases from J, with 8 bases between. CDR3 region: CASSRDSTDTQYF. CDR3 coding DNA: TGTGCCAGCAGTCGGGACTCCACAGATACGCAGTATTTT.

The rearrangement links TRBV24-1 to TRBJ2-1; possibly TRBD1 for D (5 bases). V lost 7 bases, J lost 4 bases, and 13 bases lay in between. CDR1 and CDR2 from the germline V gene are KGHDR and SFDVKD. The CDR3 has 14 amino acids. CDR3 bases: TGTGCCACCAGCCCCCTCACAGGTTACAATGAGCAGTTCTTC. It translates to CATSPLTGYNEQFF.

This clone was seen more than once but under ten times. CDR3: CASSLGLATDTQYF. As DNA, the CDR3 is TGTGCCAGCAGCTTGGGACTTGCTACAGATACGCAGTATTTT. This chain joins TRBV7-9 and TRBJ2-3, with D tentatively TRBD2 (6 bases). The CDR3 consists of 14 residues. In germline, CDR1 is SEHNR, CDR2 FQNEAQ (reference sequence). The ends were cut back, 3 bases at V and 3 bases at J, with 10 bases in the middle.

This clone occurred once. This rearrangement joins TRBV6-5 to TRBJ2-2; D perhaps matches TRBD2 (5 bases). The CDR3 is 13 amino acids. Germline V gene sequence: CDR1 MNHEY, CDR2 SVGAGI. Trimming took off 2 bases at V and 6 bases at J, with 7 bases between the two ends. CDR3 sequence (DNA): TGTGCCAGCAGTTACGAGGGCGCCGGGGAGCTGTTTTTT. Translating it yields CASSYEGAGELFF.

The table lists this clone with a few counts. The genes are TRBV4-1 and TRBJ2-2; maybe TRBD1 (5 bases). The CDR3 runs 17 residues. Germline V gene data show CDR1 as MGHRA and CDR2 as YSYEKL. Trimming took off 1 base at V and 4 bases at J, with 16 bases between the two ends. In nucleotides, the CDR3 is TGCGCCAGCAGCCAAGGAAGGGGTGGTACGGTCACCGGGGAGCTGTTTTTT. It specifies CASSQGRGGTVTGELFF.